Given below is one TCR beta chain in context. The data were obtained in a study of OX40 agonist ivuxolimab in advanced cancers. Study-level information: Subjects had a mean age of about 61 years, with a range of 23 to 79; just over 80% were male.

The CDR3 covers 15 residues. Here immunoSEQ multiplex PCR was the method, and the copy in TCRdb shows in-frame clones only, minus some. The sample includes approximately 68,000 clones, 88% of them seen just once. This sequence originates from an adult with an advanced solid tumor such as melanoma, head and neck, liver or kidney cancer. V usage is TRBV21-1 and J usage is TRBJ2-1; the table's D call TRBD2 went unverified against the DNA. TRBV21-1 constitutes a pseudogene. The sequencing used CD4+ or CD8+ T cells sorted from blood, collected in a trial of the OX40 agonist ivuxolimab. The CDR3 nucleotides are TGTGCCAGCAGCAAACACGGGGGGCACTACAATGAGCAGTTCTTC. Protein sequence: CASSKHGGHYNEQFF.